This T cell receptor beta chain derives from a study of blood T cells in healthy people across ages. Study observations and caveats: Naive T cell percentage by flow cytometry tracked strongly with beta diversity. Unsorted PBMCs blocked a conclusive comparison of naive and antigen-experienced cells.

Together with a sample-barcoded 5' primer, a J-beta primer mix was included in a second PCR lasting about 7 to 12 cycles. Every cDNA molecule bore a tag from a template-switch adaptor containing 12 random nucleotides. TCRdb re-derived calls from the 5' RACE reads in MiXCR, one entry per CDR3 protein. The sample gives about 810,000 distinct CDR3 sequences, approximately 35% of which show up once; 10% to 15% is in the top ten. The study drew donors from healthy Caucasian individuals in Russia aged roughly 6 to 95. Regarding this clonotype: What it binds is unknown.

The germline V and J ends were trimmed by 6 bases and 2 bases, with 14 bases remaining between them. This CDR3 is 13 amino acids long. Germline CDR1 DFQATT, CDR2 SNEGSKA (reference sequence). Sequenced input: blood. This TCR came from a young man in good health. This sequence joins TRBV20-1 and TRBJ2-7; D is unresolved. CDR3 sequence (DNA): TGCAGTGCCCCGCGACCGTCTACCTACGAGCAGTACTTC. It translates to CSAPRPSTYEQYF.